This T cell receptor beta chain is from a study of OX40 agonist ivuxolimab in advanced cancers. Study-level information: Partial responses were achieved by three patients: one hepatocellular carcinoma, two cutaneous melanoma. Study observations and caveats: Still undetermined is the antigen specificity of the expanded peripheral T cells.

This clone was detected only once. Its matching antigen is unknown. The table came from immunoSEQ multiplex PCR; TCRdb's copy has only in-frame clones and leaves some out. In the table there are 45,000 to 65,000 clones, approximately 80% of which are singletons. The sequencing used CD4+ or CD8+ T cells sorted from blood, collected in a trial of the OX40 agonist ivuxolimab. This clonotype was obtained from an adult with an advanced solid tumor such as melanoma, head and neck, liver or kidney cancer.

CDR3 sequence reads: CASSREWQTQYF. The CDR3 DNA sequence: TGCGCCAGCAGCCGTGAGTGGCAGACCCAGTACTTC. The J gene is TRBJ2-5, the V gene TRBV5-1; D ambiguous. The CDR3 runs 12 residues. The V end lost 4 bases, the J end lost 6 bases, and 10 bases lay between the germline ends. Germline-derived CDR1 and CDR2 are SGHRS and YFSETQ.